This T cell receptor beta chain emerged from a study of blood T cell repertoires in COVID-19. Across the study: Material from acute and convalescent COVID-19 was sourced from the United States, Italy and Spain. Nucleic acid was either cDNA or gDNA, and it came from T cells, B-cell-depleted T cells, or PBMCs.

The CDR3 runs to 14 residues. Germline V gene data show CDR1 as MNHEY and CDR2 as SVGAGI. J gave up 2 bases and V 5 bases, and 4 bases lay outside the gene matches. In the authors' workflow: Cell counts per sample came from amplifying reference gene primers. The data were produced by immunoSEQ multiplex PCR, yet TCRdb's version contains in-frame clones alone and is incomplete. V, J and clone size are taken as reported in that table, and D and trimming were inferred from the DNA itself. The table lists some 400,000 clones, over 75% of them singletons, with around 9.3% in the top ten. The Seattle site enrolled patients during active infection and followed them longitudinally.

This rearrangement joins TRBV6-5 to TRBJ2-7; the match to TRBD1 covers 9 bases. The sample comprised peripheral blood. This receptor was identified in a woman aged 25-40 years with COVID-19, enrolled during active disease. CDR3 sequence: CASSTGGRTYEQYF. In DNA form, the CDR3 reads TGTGCCAGCAGTACAGGGGGCCGTACCTACGAGCAGTACTTC.